This TCR beta chain was observed in a study of T cell repertoires in cytomegalovirus infection. Across the study: The authors relied on CMV epitopes, both recently identified HLA-C-restricted and well-studied HLA-B-restricted. Indications of both CMV infection and matching HLA type were provided by public TCR beta signatures.

The CDR3 is 15 amino acids. With 5 bases clipped from V and 5 bases from J, the junction kept 9 bases outside the gene matches. The V gene's germline CDR1 is KGHSH and CDR2 LQKENI. Remarks on this clonotype: Its antigen remains unknown.

Findings and caveats of the study: Dominant in the ex vivo response were TCR beta clonotypes restricted by HLA-C and specific for CMV. Summed public TCR beta family frequency identified CMV carriers bearing the relevant HLA.

TCRdb processed the reads anew with MiXCR; each CDR3 protein has one entry. The data contain 600,000 to 700,000 distinct CDR3 sequences, around a third of them singletons. This receptor was taken from a human donor in good health (CMV status not recorded). Some clones in this sample may be carry-over from other donors' samples. The material sequenced was cultured PBMCs, taken from culture after CMV antigen stimulation. The rearrangement uses TRBV18 and TRBJ2-1, with 7 bases matching TRBD2. CDR3 residues: CASSRISGIHNEQFF. The CDR3, as DNA: TGTGCCAGCTCAAGAATCAGCGGGATCCACAATGAGCAGTTCTTC.